The entry that follows covers one TCR beta chain sequence. A much bigger clone sits one base away, suggesting this may be a read error. Here the CDR3 omits its conserved ending phenylalanine or tryptophan, so a read error is the likely source. Cells sorted as Tregs were CD4+, CD25+ and CD127-/low. Germline V gene sequence: CDR1 MNHEY, CDR2 SVGEGT. This CDR3 contains 13 residues. V lost 4 bases and J lost 6, with 13 bases in between. TCRdb re-derived calls from the 5' RACE reads in MiXCR, one entry per CDR3 protein. The table lists approximately 40,000 distinct CDR3 sequences, 22% of them singletons. This receptor was taken from a female donor with breast cancer. Sequencing input: Tregs sorted from blood. The gene calls are TRBV6-2 or TRBV6-3 and TRBJ2-7; a weak D match, TRBD1 (5 bases). CDR3 sequence: CASSSRTHSEQYS. In nucleotides, the CDR3 is TGTGCCAGCAGTTCCCGGACACATAGCGAGCAGTACTCC.